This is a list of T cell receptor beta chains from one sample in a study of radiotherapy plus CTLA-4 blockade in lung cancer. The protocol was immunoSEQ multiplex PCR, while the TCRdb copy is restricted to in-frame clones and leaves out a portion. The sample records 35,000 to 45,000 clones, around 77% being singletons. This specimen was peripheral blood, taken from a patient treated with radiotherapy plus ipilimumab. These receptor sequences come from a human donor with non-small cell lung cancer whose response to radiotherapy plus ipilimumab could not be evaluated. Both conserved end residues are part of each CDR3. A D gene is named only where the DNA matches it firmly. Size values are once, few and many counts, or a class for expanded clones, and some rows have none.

CASSEESSYNSPLHF | TGTGCCAGCAGTGAGGAGAGCTCCTATAATTCACCCCTCCACTTT | NA | NA | TRBJ1-6 | TRBV2
CASRGPGERYGYTF | TGTGCCAGCAGGGGCCCGGGGGAACGGTATGGCTACACCTTC | few | NA | TRBJ1-2 | TRBV7-8
CASSVDYRGAGNTIYF | TGTGCCAGCAGCGTAGATTACAGGGGGGCTGGAAACACCATATATTTT | NA | TRBD1 | TRBJ1-3 | TRBV9
CASSPQTSGGASYEQYF | TGCGCCAGCAGCCCCCAAACTAGCGGGGGGGCCTCCTACGAGCAGTACTTC | NA | TRBD2 | TRBJ2-7 | TRBV5-1
CASSVDAGELFF | TGTGCCAGCAGTGTAGATGCCGGGGAGCTGTTTTTT | once | NA | TRBJ2-2 | TRBV2
CASSSPGTSGGTGELFF | TGTGCCAGCAGCTCACCCGGGACTAGCGGGGGCACCGGGGAGCTGTTTTTT | NA | TRBD2 | TRBJ2-2 | TRBV7-2
CASRRSGNSNQPQHF | TGTGCCAGTCGCCGCTCAGGCAATAGCAATCAGCCCCAGCATTTT | few | NA | TRBJ1-5 | TRBV19
CAWRTSGGSDTQYF | TGTGCCTGGAGGACTAGCGGGGGGTCAGATACGCAGTATTTT | once | TRBD2 | TRBJ2-3 | TRBV30
CASSPPGQMNTEAFF | TGTGCCAGCAGTCCGCCGGGACAGATGAACACTGAAGCTTTCTTT | NA | TRBD1 | TRBJ1-1 | TRBV28
CAWGQGLNTEAFF | TGTGCCTGGGGACAGGGGTTGAACACTGAAGCTTTCTTT | NA | TRBD1 | TRBJ1-1 | TRBV30
CASSLFGQGGGEQYF | TGTGCCAGCAGCTTATTCGGACAGGGAGGTGGCGAGCAGTACTTC | NA | TRBD1 | TRBJ2-7 | TRBV7-2
CATVRDRAVNGYTF | TGTGCCACCGTCCGGGACAGGGCTGTAAATGGCTACACCTTC | NA | TRBD1 | TRBJ1-2 | TRBV5-6
CASSQGIEYEQYF | TGCGCCAGCAGCCAAGGTATAGAGTACGAGCAGTACTTC | NA | NA | TRBJ2-7 | TRBV4-1
CASSLRTGIYNEQFF | TGTGCCAGCAGCTTGAGGACAGGAATATACAATGAGCAGTTCTTC | NA | TRBD1 | TRBJ2-1 | TRBV5-4
CASSTQTSGRDRDTQYF | TGTGCCAGCAGCACCCAAACTAGCGGGAGGGATAGAGATACGCAGTATTTT | NA | TRBD2 | TRBJ2-3 | TRBV7-9
CASSFGGSSEQYF | TGTGCCAGCAGCTTTGGGGGGAGCTCCGAGCAGTACTTC | NA | NA | TRBJ2-7 | TRBV7-3
CASSLPGMSYGYTF | TGTGCCAGCAGTCTGCCCGGGATGAGCTATGGCTACACCTTC | NA | NA | TRBJ1-2 | TRBV2
CASSSTGVIDQPQHF | TGTGCCAGCAGCTCTACAGGGGTGATAGATCAGCCCCAGCATTTT | once | TRBD1 | TRBJ1-5 | TRBV7-9
CASSDGGGISGNTIYF | TGTGCCAGCAGCGACGGAGGCGGAATCTCTGGAAACACCATATATTTT | NA | NA | TRBJ1-3 | TRBV7-8
CASRALVAVETQYF | TGTGCCAGCAGGGCACTAGTAGCCGTAGAGACCCAGTACTTC | NA | NA | TRBJ2-5 | TRBV6-5
CASSRAGGSSYNEQFF | TGCGCCAGCAGTAGAGCGGGGGGCAGCTCCTACAATGAGCAGTTCTTC | NA | TRBD2 | TRBJ2-1 | TRBV10-2
CASSPRQGEGNQPQHF | TGTGCCAGCAGCCCGCGACAGGGGGAGGGCAATCAGCCCCAGCATTTT | NA | TRBD1 | TRBJ1-5 | TRBV7-2
CASSSTGQGWDEQFF | TGTGCCAGCAGCTCGACGGGACAGGGCTGGGATGAGCAGTTCTTC | NA | TRBD1 | TRBJ2-1 | TRBV7-2
CATASETQGQYF | TGTGCCACCGCTAGCGAGACCCAGGGGCAGTACTTC | NA | NA | TRBJ2-7 | TRBV28
CASSPGRGQVNTIYF | TGTGCCAGCAGTCCCGGGAGGGGGCAAGTAAACACCATATATTTT | NA | TRBD1 | TRBJ1-3 | TRBV5-4
CAWNKPGTSRNEQYF | TGTGCCTGGAATAAACCCGGGACTAGCCGCAACGAGCAGTACTTC | NA | TRBD2 | TRBJ2-7 | TRBV30
CASSNWTPGYTF | TGTGCCAGCAGCAATTGGACACCCGGCTACACCTTC | NA | NA | TRBJ1-2 | TRBV7-6
CASSLRTGGNEQFF | TGTGCCAGCAGTTTACGGACAGGGGGGAATGAGCAGTTCTTC | once | TRBD1 | TRBJ2-1 | TRBV6-5
CASSLGRAIETQYF | TGTGCCAGCAGCTTAGGGAGGGCCATAGAGACCCAGTACTTC | once | NA | TRBJ2-5 | TRBV7-2
CASSPTGIQETQYF | TGCGCCAGCAGCCCAACAGGTATACAAGAGACCCAGTACTTC | NA | NA | TRBJ2-5 | TRBV5-1
CASSLVGGGVDGYTF | TGCGCCAGCAGCTTGGTCGGGGGAGGTGTGGATGGCTACACCTTC | NA | NA | TRBJ1-2 | TRBV5-1
CASSHSQGGTEAFF | TGCGCCAGCAGCCACTCTCAGGGCGGCACTGAAGCTTTCTTT | NA | NA | TRBJ1-1 | TRBV5-1
CASSVAGTIPSEQYF | TGTGCCAGCAGCGTAGCGGGGACTATACCAAGCGAGCAGTACTTC | NA | TRBD2 | TRBJ2-7 | TRBV9
CATSSRARGEKLFF | TGTGCCACCAGCAGCCGGGCTCGGGGGGAAAAACTGTTTTTT | NA | NA | TRBJ1-4 | TRBV15
CATDAGGGGELFF | TGTGCCACCGACGCAGGGGGCGGCGGGGAGCTGTTTTTT | NA | TRBD1 | TRBJ2-2 | TRBV9
CASSPTGTGGASGNTIYF | TGTGCCAGCTCCCCAACCGGGACAGGAGGTGCATCTGGAAACACCATATATTTT | NA | TRBD1 | TRBJ1-3 | TRBV18
CASSISVTTNNEQFF | TGTGCCAGTAGTATAAGCGTGACTACAAACAATGAGCAGTTCTTC | NA | NA | TRBJ2-1 | TRBV19
CASSPGTGGDQPQHF | TGCGCCAGCAGCCCGGGGACAGGGGGCGACCAGCCCCAGCATTTT | NA | TRBD1 | TRBJ1-5 | TRBV5-1
CASSLNREHNQPQHF | TGTGCCAGCAGCTTGAACAGGGAGCACAATCAGCCCCAGCATTTT | NA | NA | TRBJ1-5 | TRBV5-6
CASSLEGAYEQYF | TGTGCTAGCAGCTTAGAGGGGGCCTACGAGCAGTACTTC | NA | NA | TRBJ2-7 | TRBV7-7
CASSPSGGSYNEQFF | TGTGCCAGCAGCCCTTCCGGGGGTTCCTACAATGAGCAGTTCTTC | NA | NA | TRBJ2-1 | TRBV5-6
CASSPGGVGNQPQHF | TGTGCCAGCAGCCCCGGGGGGGTTGGCAATCAGCCCCAGCATTTT | NA | NA | TRBJ1-5 | TRBV6-5
CASSLAGGTSGRQRAPYEQYF | TGCGCCAGCAGCTTGGCCGGAGGGACTAGCGGGAGACAAAGGGCCCCCTACGAGCAGTACTTC | NA | TRBD2 | TRBJ2-7 | TRBV5-1
CASSVGRGSDNEQFF | TGTGCCAGCAGCGTGGGGAGAGGGTCTGACAATGAGCAGTTCTTC | NA | NA | TRBJ2-1 | TRBV13
CASSSGNTEAFF | TGCGCCAGCAGCTCAGGGAACACTGAAGCTTTCTTT | NA | NA | TRBJ1-1 | TRBV5-1
CASSWAGVLNTEAFF | TGTGCCAGCAGCTGGGCGGGGGTGTTGAACACTGAAGCTTTCTTT | few | NA | TRBJ1-1 | TRBV7-2
CASSTGIGADTQYF | TGTGCCAGCAGCACCGGGATCGGGGCAGATACGCAGTATTTT | few | NA | TRBJ2-3 | TRBV7-2